The rows below give T cell receptor beta chains drawn from one sample of a study of OX40 agonist ivuxolimab in advanced cancers. The repertoire was sequenced with immunoSEQ multiplex PCR; TCRdb's copy has only in-frame clones and lacks some. Of about 77,000 clones listed, 90% are singletons. This material consisted of CD4+ or CD8+ T cells sorted from blood, taken in a trial of the OX40 agonist ivuxolimab. These receptors were taken from an adult with an advanced solid tumor such as melanoma, head and neck, liver or kidney cancer. Both conserved end residues are part of each CDR3. The D gene is left open where the match is weak. Rows give clone size only sometimes, using once, few, many, or a class for an expanded clone.

DNA: TGTGCCAGCAGGAAACACAGGGAGGGCACTGAAGCTTTCTTT
CDR3: CASRKHREGTEAFF
J: TRBJ1-1
size: -
D: -
V: TRBV28

DNA: TGTGCCAGCAGTTTTGGACAACGAGGACCGACCTTC
CDR3: CASSFGQRGPTF
J: TRBJ1-2
size: -
D: -
V: TRBV28

DNA: TGTGCCAGCAGCCTGACAGGGTCGGGTGAAAAACTGTTTTTT
CDR3: CASSLTGSGEKLFF
J: TRBJ1-4
size: -
D: TRBD1
V: TRBV6-1

DNA: TGTGCCAGCAGCTTGGGAGGGGCCGGGGGCACTGAAGCTTTCTTT
CDR3: CASSLGGAGGTEAFF
J: TRBJ1-1
size: -
D: -
V: TRBV5-8

DNA: TGTGCCAGCTATCTCGGACAGGGGACCTACAATGAGCAGTTCTTC
CDR3: CASYLGQGTYNEQFF
J: TRBJ2-1
size: once
D: TRBD1
V: TRBV28

DNA: TGTGCCATCAGTGAGTCCCTACGGAAGAATTCACCCCTCCACTTT
CDR3: CAISESLRKNSPLHF
J: TRBJ1-6
size: -
D: -
V: TRBV10-3

DNA: TGTGCCAGCTCACCATCGCTAGCGGGAGCGTACAATGAGCAGTTCTTC
CDR3: CASSPSLAGAYNEQFF
J: TRBJ2-1
size: -
D: TRBD2
V: TRBV18

DNA: TGCGCCAGCAGCTCAGGGGAGGGCAATCAGCCCCAGCATTTT
CDR3: CASSSGEGNQPQHF
J: TRBJ1-5
size: -
D: -
V: TRBV5-1

DNA: TGTGCCAGCAGCCAAGACCGACAGGCCAGGTACGAGCAGTACTTC
CDR3: CASSQDRQARYEQYF
J: TRBJ2-7
size: once
D: -
V: TRBV4-2

DNA: TGTGCCAGGGGGACAGGGGAGGGCGGTAGGGCTGGCTACACCTTC
CDR3: CARGTGEGGRAGYTF
J: TRBJ1-2
size: -
D: TRBD1
V: TRBV6-1

DNA: TGTGCCAGCAGCTTCGTGGTTCTAGAGCATGGTACAGATACGCAGTATTTT
CDR3: CASSFVVLEHGTDTQYF
J: TRBJ2-3
size: -
D: -
V: TRBV11-2

DNA: TGTGCCAGCTCACAAACTAGCGGGAGTTACAATGAGCAGTTCTTC
CDR3: CASSQTSGSYNEQFF
J: TRBJ2-1
size: -
D: TRBD2
V: TRBV18

DNA: TGTGCCAGCAGTGAAGCGCTTGGTCCTCTGAGCTCCTACAATGAGCAGTTCTTC
CDR3: CASSEALGPLSSYNEQFF
J: TRBJ2-1
size: -
D: -
V: TRBV6-1

DNA: TGTGCCAGCAGCTTAGTGACAGGAAGCTCATCACCCCTCCACTTT
CDR3: CASSLVTGSSSPLHF
J: TRBJ1-6
size: -
D: -
V: TRBV11-2

DNA: TGTGCCAGCAGCTTAGCTTACGGCGGGAGGGCGAATGAGCAGTTCTTC
CDR3: CASSLAYGGRANEQFF
J: TRBJ2-1
size: -
D: TRBD2
V: TRBV13

DNA: TGTGCCACCAGCAGTCCACGGGGGAGCTCCTACGAGCAGTACTTC
CDR3: CATSSPRGSSYEQYF
J: TRBJ2-7
size: -
D: -
V: TRBV15

DNA: TGTGCCAGCAGCGTATTCGGGGAAGAGACCCAGTACTTC
CDR3: CASSVFGEETQYF
J: TRBJ2-5
size: -
D: -
V: TRBV9